Below, 32 T cell receptor beta chains from the same sample are listed, as sequenced in a study of cytomegalovirus exposure and HLA in healthy donors. The PCR was carried out with 60 Vbeta primers and 13 Jbeta primers. Libraries were prepared by immunoSEQ multiplex PCR; TCRdb keeps only in-frame clonotypes and omits some of them. The listing contains around 45,000 clones. Sequenced material: PBMCs. All receptors come from a male donor in good health and CMV-seronegative.

The J gene is TRBJ2-7, the V gene TRBV6-6, with D hard to call. The germline CDR1 and CDR2 sequences are MNHNY and SVGAGI (reference sequence). The CDR3 has 15 amino acids. Trimming stripped 2 bases from V and 0 bases from J, with 11 bases between. The CDR3 DNA sequence: TGTGCCAGCAGTTACGCCGACATTTACTCCTACGAGCAGTACTTC. Encoded protein: CASSYADIYSYEQYF.

CDR3 amino acids: CASRKRDKATYEQYF. The CDR3 DNA is TGTGCCAGCAGGAAACGGGACAAAGCTACCTACGAGCAGTACTTC. The V gene is TRBV2, the J gene TRBJ2-7; weak D call: TRBD1 (6 bases). This CDR3 spans 15 amino acids. The germline CDR1 and CDR2 sequences are SNHLY and FYNNEI. The ends were cut back, 6 bases at V and 2 bases at J, with 17 bases in the middle.

The rearrangement joins TRBV9 to TRBJ2-7; 10 bases fit TRBD1. Trimming took 3 bases from V and 7 from J; bases not matched to a gene: 13. CDR3 length: 16 amino acids. CDR1 is SGDLS and CDR2 is YYNGEE in the germline V gene. CDR3 in DNA: TGTGCCAGCAGCGCGATGGCTGGGACAGGGGACAGGGAGCAGTACTTC. Translating it yields CASSAMAGTGDREQYF. The whole variable domain, filled in from reference TRBV9 and TRBJ2-7, reads DSGVTQTPKHLITATGQRVTLRCSPRSGDLSVYWYQQSLDQGLQFLIQYYNGEERAKGNILERFSAQQFPDLHSELNLSSLELGDSALYFCASSAMAGTGDREQYFGPGTRLTVT.

The rearrangement links TRBV19 to TRBJ1-6; perhaps TRBD1 as D (5 bases). This CDR3 region has 16 residues. V was trimmed by 6 bases and J by 10 bases, leaving 22 bases between them. Germline V lookup: CDR1 LNHDA, CDR2 SQIVND (reference sequence). CDR3 in DNA: TGTGCCAGTAGGTCGGTTACATCGGGGGATTTGTCACCCCTCCACTTT. The encoded protein is CASRSVTSGDLSPLHF.

The chain combines TRBV18 with TRBJ1-1; no definite D call. The CDR3 has 16 residues. V lost 2 bases and J 7 bases, leaving 20 bases between the germline ends. CDR1 and CDR2 from the germline V gene are KGHSH and LQKENI. The CDR3 DNA reads as TGTGCCAGCTCACCAGGGCAGACCAGCCCCAGTAGTGAAGCTTTCTTT. Translation: CASSPGQTSPSSEAFF.

This chain links TRBV30 with TRBJ1-5, with TRBD1 identical over 7 bases. J gave up 0 bases and V 5 bases, and 1 base lay outside the gene matches. The CDR3 has 13 residues. Germline V gives CDR1 GTSNPN, CDR2 SVGIG (reference sequence). The CDR3 reads CAWGTDSNQPQHF. CDR3 nucleotide sequence: TGTGCCTGGGGGACAGATAGCAATCAGCCCCAGCATTTT.

This chain connects TRBV9 to TRBJ2-1; 7 positions match TRBD1. Per the germline V gene, CDR1 is SGDLS and CDR2 is YYNGEE. The CDR3 length is 17 residues. V shed 2 bases and J 4 bases; nucleotides not matched to a gene: 12. CDR3 loop: CASSVSPPGQLYNEQFF. The CDR3 bases are TGTGCCAGCAGCGTCTCCCCCCCGGGACAGCTTTACAATGAGCAGTTCTTC.

The rearrangement uses TRBV9 and TRBJ1-6; D gene unclear. The CDR3 consists of 14 residues. Germline loops: CDR1 SGDLS, CDR2 YYNGEE. V was pared by 3 bases and J by 7 bases, with 11 bases between. The CDR3 DNA reads as TGTGCCAGCAGCGCGGACTTCTTGAATTCACCCCTCCACTTT. Translated: CASSADFLNSPLHF.

The chain employs TRBV5-1 and TRBJ2-2; D may be TRBD2 (5 bases). From germline, CDR1 is SGHRS and CDR2 YFSETQ. Trimming took 0 bases from V and 1 from J, leaving 7 bases between them. This CDR3 is built from 15 residues. The CDR3 DNA is TGCGCCAGCAGCTTGGCGGCGGGGAACACCGGGGAGCTGTTTTTT. Protein: CASSLAAGNTGELFF.

The rearrangement uses TRBV6-4 and TRBJ2-1; perhaps TRBD1 as D (5 bases). This CDR3 is 15 amino acids long. Germline lookup yields CDR1 MRHNA and CDR2 SNTAGT. The V and J ends lost 2 bases and 4 bases respectively, with 12 bases between them. The CDR3 region is CASSDGRGGYNEQFF. CDR3 DNA: TGTGCCAGCAGTGACGGTAGGGGTGGATACAATGAGCAGTTCTTC.

The rearrangement links TRBV7-6 to TRBJ1-5; possibly TRBD1 for D (5 bases). The V gene's germline CDR1 is SGHVS and CDR2 FNYEAQ. The CDR3 sequence is 15 residues long. Trimming cost V 0 bases and J 5 bases, with 11 bases left between them. For the CDR3, the DNA is TGTGCCAGCAGCTTAGCCCGGGGGGGGGATCAGCCCCAGCATTTT. Amino acids: CASSLARGGDQPQHF.

The rearrangement joins TRBV7-2 to TRBJ2-7; maybe TRBD1 (5 bases). CDR1 and CDR2 (germline): SGHTA, FQGNSA. Trimming cost V 1 base and J 0 bases, with 7 bases left between them. The CDR3 spans 14 residues. The CDR3 DNA sequence: TGTGCCAGCAGCTTAGGACAGCCCTCCTACGAGCAGTACTTC. It yields the protein CASSLGQPSYEQYF. Full variable domain (rest looked up from reference TRBV7-2 and TRBJ2-7): GAGVSQSPSNKVTEKGKDVELRCDPISGHTALYWYRQSLGQGLEFLIYFQGNSAPDKSGLPSDRFSAERTGGSVSTLTIQRTQQEDSAVYLCASSLGQPSYEQYFGPGTRLTVT.

The chain carries TRBV6-5 and TRBJ2-2; possibly TRBD1 for D (6 bases). CDR1 and CDR2 (germline): MNHEY, SVGAGI. The CDR3 has 14 residues. V lost 6 bases to trimming and J lost 5 bases, with 13 bases between them. The CDR3 spells CASRTGSRTGELFF. As DNA, the CDR3 is TGTGCCAGCAGAACAGGGAGTAGGACCGGGGAGCTGTTTTTT.

The gene calls are TRBV5-1 and TRBJ2-5; weak D call: TRBD1 (5 bases). The CDR3 covers 16 residues. The V gene's germline CDR1 is SGHRS and CDR2 YFSETQ. Between the trimmed V and J ends, which lost 0 bases and 5 bases, there was a span of 17 bases. DNA for the CDR3: TGCGCCAGCAGCTTGGGACAGAAAGGGATCGGGGAGACCCAGTACTTC. Protein product: CASSLGQKGIGETQYF.

This chain joins TRBV7-2 and TRBJ2-5, with 14 nucleotides matching TRBD2. Trimming took 5 bases from V and 4 from J; bases not matched to a gene: 9. CDR1 SGHTA and CDR2 FQGNSA come from the germline V gene. CDR3 length equals 17 residues. The CDR3 spells CASSQKTSGGAGETQYF. The CDR3, as DNA: TGTGCCAGCAGCCAAAAGACTAGCGGGGGGGCCGGAGAGACCCAGTACTTC.

The V call is TRBV7-3, the J call TRBJ1-2; possible D gene TRBD1, 6 bases. The CDR3 is 13 residues long. The ends were cut back, 5 bases at V and 5 bases at J, with 12 bases in the middle. CDR1 and CDR2 from the germline V gene are SGHTA and FQGTGA. The CDR3: CASSQGGGYGYTF. The CDR3 DNA sequence: TGTGCCAGCAGCCAAGGGGGGGGTTATGGCTACACCTTC.

The chain joins TRBV19 to TRBJ1-5; D remains unclear. CDR1 is LNHDA and CDR2 is SQIVND in the germline V gene (reference sequence). The V and J ends lost 9 bases and 3 bases respectively, with 33 bases between them. This CDR3 has 20 amino acids. CDR3 sequence reads: CASSLRDAGVFERLNQPQHF. CDR3 nucleotides: TGTGCCAGCTCCCTCCGCGATGCTGGCGTGTTTGAGAGACTCAATCAGCCCCAGCATTTT.

The chain uses TRBV27 and TRBJ1-2, with D maybe TRBD1 (6 bases). Germline assignment: CDR1 MNHEY and CDR2 SMNVEV (reference sequence). Trimming removed 5 bases from V and 7 bases from J, with 14 bases in between. The CDR3 extends over 13 amino acids. The CDR3 DNA follows: TGTGCCAGCAGTCAGCCAGGGGTACGTGGCTACACCTTC. This codes for CASSQPGVRGYTF.

This rearrangement joins TRBV4-1 to TRBJ2-6; possibly TRBD2 for D (5 bases). Trimming shortened V by 5 bases and J by 0 bases, and 11 bases separated the two germline ends. Germline V gives CDR1 MGHRA, CDR2 YSYEKL. There are 16 residues in the CDR3. The CDR3, as DNA: TGCGCCAGCAGCGAATCTCGGGGCTCTGGGGCCAACGTCCTGACTTTC. This codes for CASSESRGSGANVLTF.

The chain recombines TRBV6-1 with TRBJ1-2, with 7 bases matching TRBD1. The germline gives CDR1 MNHNS, CDR2 SASEGT. This CDR3 region has 13 residues. The V gene end was trimmed by 6 bases and the J gene end by 7 bases; junction bases not matched to a gene: 8. The CDR3 DNA reads as TGTGCCAGCAGAGAACAAACAGGGGTTGGCTACACCTTC. Protein product: CASREQTGVGYTF.

The V gene is TRBV9, the J gene TRBJ2-7; D possibly corresponds to TRBD1 (6 bases). Deletions cut 2 bases from V and 3 bases from J, with 12 bases between. This CDR3 is 14 amino acids long. In germline, CDR1 is SGDLS, CDR2 YYNGEE. The CDR3 here is CASSVREDSYEQYF. In nucleotides, the CDR3 is TGTGCCAGCAGCGTGAGAGAGGACAGCTACGAGCAGTACTTC. Filled out from reference TRBV9 and TRBJ2-7, the complete variable domain reads DSGVTQTPKHLITATGQRVTLRCSPRSGDLSVYWYQQSLDQGLQFLIQYYNGEERAKGNILERFSAQQFPDLHSELNLSSLELGDSALYFCASSVREDSYEQYFGPGTRLTVT.

The chain recombines TRBV12-5 with TRBJ2-7; 7 positions agree with TRBD2. The CDR3 sequence is 16 residues long. Germline CDR1 reads LGHNT; CDR2 reads FRNRAP. The trim removed 6 bases at V and 3 bases at J, leaving 14 bases unmatched. The CDR3: CASGPAGSGGGYEQYF. Written as DNA, the CDR3 is TGTGCTAGTGGCCCCGCCGGGAGTGGCGGGGGCTACGAGCAGTACTTC.

The rearrangement uses TRBV7-2 and TRBJ1-6; maybe TRBD1 (5 bases). This CDR3 spans 13 amino acids. Germline V CDR1 and CDR2: SGHTA, FQGNSA. V shed 11 bases and J shed 7 bases, with 15 bases lying between them. The CDR3 sequence is CAGRGGRNSPLHF. As DNA, the CDR3 is TGTGCCGGGAGGGGAGGGAGAAATTCACCCCTCCACTTT.

The chain employs TRBV7-9 and TRBJ2-3; D gene uncertain. Germline V lookup: CDR1 SEHNR, CDR2 FQNEAQ (reference sequence). V shed 4 bases and J shed 3 bases, with 5 bases lying between them. This CDR3 comprises 12 residues. The CDR3 nucleotides are TGTGCCAGCAGCTCCCCTACAGATACGCAGTATTTT. This translates into CASSSPTDTQYF.

CDR3 region: CASSLGRGSYEQYF. As DNA, the CDR3 is TGTGCCAGCAGTTTAGGCAGGGGATCCTACGAGCAGTACTTC. V usage is TRBV27 and J usage is TRBJ2-7, with D maybe TRBD1 (6 bases). Trimming took off 2 bases at V and 1 base at J, with 9 bases between the two ends. Germline-derived CDR1 and CDR2 are MNHEY and SMNVEV (reference sequence). The CDR3 runs 14 residues.

V is TRBV2 and J is TRBJ1-2; weak D call: TRBD1 (6 bases). Trimming removed 4 bases at V and 1 base at J, with 10 bases between. The CDR3 is 14 amino acids. The V gene's germline CDR1 is SNHLY and CDR2 FYNNEI. The CDR3 nucleotides read TGTGCCAGCAGTGTGTCAGGGGTTAACTATGGCTACACCTTC. Translation: CASSVSGVNYGYTF. Full variable domain (rest looked up from reference TRBV2 and TRBJ1-2): EPEVTQTPSHQVTQMGQEVILRCVPISNHLYFYWYRQILGQKVEFLVSFYNNEISEKSEIFDDQFSVERPDGSNFTLKIRSTKLEDSAMYFCASSVSGVNYGYTFGSGTRLTVV.

This chain uses TRBV5-4 with TRBJ2-2, with D maybe TRBD2 (5 bases). V lost 2 bases, J lost 5 bases, and 10 bases lay in between. This CDR3 is built from 14 residues. Germline CDR1 reads SGHNT; CDR2 reads YYREEE (reference sequence). The CDR3 sequence is CASSFDKRTGELFF. Written as DNA, the CDR3 is TGTGCCAGCAGCTTTGACAAGCGGACCGGGGAGCTGTTTTTT.

The genes are TRBV7-3 and TRBJ1-2; 10 nucleotides align to TRBD1. The CDR3 covers 15 residues. The germline gives CDR1 SGHTA, CDR2 FQGTGA. Trimming at V came to 5 bases and at J to 8 bases, leaving 11 bases not matched to a gene. The CDR3 DNA sequence: TGTGCCAGCAGCCCCAATCGACAGGGGGCAGAAGGCTACACCTTC. Its translation: CASSPNRQGAEGYTF. Supplemented by reference TRBV7-3 and TRBJ1-2, the full variable domain reads GAGVSQTPSNKVTEKGKYVELRCDPISGHTALYWYRQSLGQGPEFLIYFQGTGAADDSGLPNDRFFAVRPEGSVSTLKIQRTERGDSAVYLCASSPNRQGAEGYTFGSGTRLTVV.

The CDR3 nucleotides are TGTGCCAGCAGGGGACAGGCGGACTATGGCTACACCTTC. Translating it yields CASRGQADYGYTF. This chain uses TRBV7-2 with TRBJ1-2; 8 bases map to TRBD1. Germline CDR1 reads SGHTA; CDR2 reads FQGNSA. The CDR3 totals 13 residues. V gave up 6 bases and J gave up 3 bases; unmatched junction bases: 3.

The CDR3 spells CASSLRGKPNEKLFF. The CDR3 bases are TGTGCCAGCAGCTTACGAGGGAAGCCTAATGAAAAACTGTTTTTT. The genes are TRBV13 and TRBJ1-4, with unresolved D. The CDR3 is 15 residues long. With 2 bases removed from V and 3 bases from J, the gap between germline ends came to 10 bases. Germline V gene lookup returns CDR1 PRHDT and CDR2 FYEKMQ (reference sequence).

The chain uses TRBV19 and TRBJ1-1, with 7 bases identical to TRBD1. Germline assignment: CDR1 LNHDA and CDR2 SQIVND (reference sequence). The trim removed 3 bases at V and 4 bases at J, leaving 5 bases unmatched. This CDR3 contains 14 residues. CDR3 residues: CASSILRDSTEAFF. The CDR3 DNA reads as TGTGCCAGTAGTATCCTCCGGGACAGCACTGAAGCTTTCTTT.

This chain's CDR3 is CASSLRQGGNTEAFF. In DNA form, the CDR3 reads TGTGCCAGCAGCCTACGACAGGGGGGGAACACTGAAGCTTTCTTT. V usage is TRBV6-1 and J usage is TRBJ1-1; 9 positions match TRBD1. Germline V gives CDR1 MNHNS, CDR2 SASEGT. J was trimmed by 1 base and V by 6 bases; bases with no gene match: 6. The CDR3 has 15 residues.